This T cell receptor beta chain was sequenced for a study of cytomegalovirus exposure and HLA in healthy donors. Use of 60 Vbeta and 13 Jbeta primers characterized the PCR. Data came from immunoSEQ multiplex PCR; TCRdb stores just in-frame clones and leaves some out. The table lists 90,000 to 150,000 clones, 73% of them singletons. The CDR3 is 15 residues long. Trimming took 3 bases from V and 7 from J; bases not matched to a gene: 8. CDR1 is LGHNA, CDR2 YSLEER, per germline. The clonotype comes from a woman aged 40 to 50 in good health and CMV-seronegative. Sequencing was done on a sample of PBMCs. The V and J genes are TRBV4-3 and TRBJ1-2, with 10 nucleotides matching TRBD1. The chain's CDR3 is CASSHFDRGRGGYTF. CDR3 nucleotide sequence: TGCGCCAGCAGCCACTTTGACAGGGGGCGGGGTGGCTACACCTTC.